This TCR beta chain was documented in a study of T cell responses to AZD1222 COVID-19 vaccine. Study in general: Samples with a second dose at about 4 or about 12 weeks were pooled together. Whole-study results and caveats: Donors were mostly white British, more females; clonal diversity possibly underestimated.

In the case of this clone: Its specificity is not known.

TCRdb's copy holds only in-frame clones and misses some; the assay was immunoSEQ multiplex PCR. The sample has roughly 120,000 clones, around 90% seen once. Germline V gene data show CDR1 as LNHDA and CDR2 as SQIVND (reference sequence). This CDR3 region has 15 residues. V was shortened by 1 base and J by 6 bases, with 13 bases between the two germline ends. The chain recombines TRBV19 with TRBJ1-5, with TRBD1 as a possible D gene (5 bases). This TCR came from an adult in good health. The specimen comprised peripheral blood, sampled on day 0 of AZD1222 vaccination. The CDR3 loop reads CASSIVGGVGQPQHF. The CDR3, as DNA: TGTGCCAGTAGTATAGTGGGAGGGGTTGGTCAGCCCCAGCATTTT.